This entry is about one TCR beta chain. The germline V and J ends were trimmed by 5 bases and 3 bases, with 14 bases remaining between them. CDR1 is KGHDR and CDR2 is SFDVKD in the germline V gene. The CDR3 consists of 15 residues. The entry originates in a study of Graves' ophthalmopathy and Graves' hyperthyroidism. Study context: Peripheral blood was obtained at first diagnosis, ahead of any treatment.

Amplified material comprised TCR beta CDR3 regions derived from RNA transcripts. First-round RT-PCR relied on HTBI primers, and a second-round multiplex PCR came next. TCRdb used MiXCR to reprocess the multiplex PCR reads, holding one entry per CDR3 protein. There are more than 550,000 distinct CDR3 sequences in the sample; about 38% occur only once, and 3.3% lies in the top ten. Donors with ophthalmopathy: moderate-to-severe activity, CAS ≥3, NOSPECS ≥4, duration under 3 months. Other autoimmune diseases, uncontrolled infections, pregnancy or lactation excluded patients from enrollment. From fresh peripheral blood, roughly 11 ml in volume, the PBMCs were obtained.

V and J are TRBV24-1 and TRBJ2-3; D possibly corresponds to TRBD1 (6 bases). The sequence was obtained from an adult man with Graves' ophthalmopathy. Material: peripheral blood. CDR3 sequence: CATSGGLGATDTQYF. As DNA, the CDR3 is TGTGCCACCAGTGGGGGGCTGGGCGCGACAGATACGCAGTATTTT.